This entry concerns a single TCR beta chain. Its antigen is unknown. This CDR3 contains 13 residues. CDR1 is KGHSH, CDR2 LQKENI, per germline. Between the trimmed V and J ends, which lost 3 bases and 7 bases, there was a span of 12 bases. As every portion of the isolated RNA was reverse transcribed, the sequencing read expressed TCRB transcripts. The repertoire was sequenced with immunoSEQ multiplex PCR; TCRdb's copy has only in-frame clones and lacks some. The table records roughly 300,000 clones, roughly 9% of them present only once. This specimen comes from a study of beta chain features in type 1 diabetes. Study results and limitations: Across all four CD4+ subsets, people with type 1 diabetes showed modestly shorter TCRB CDR3s. For type 1 diabetes patients, VDJ junctions showed fewer insertions and more deletions.

The receptor was isolated from a man aged 30 to 45 with type 1 diabetes. The V call is TRBV18, the J call TRBJ1-1; the D is unclear. Sample: central memory CD4+ T cells from blood. CDR3 bases: TGTGCCAGCTCACCTACAAGCGATTTTGAAGCTTTCTTT. Amino acids: CASSPTSDFEAFF. The whole variable domain, remainder taken from reference TRBV18 and TRBJ1-1, is NAGVMQNPRHLVRRRGQEARLRCSPMKGHSHVYWYRQLPEEGLKFMVYLQKENIIDESGMPKERFSAEFPKEGPSILRIQQVVRGDSAAYFCASSPTSDFEAFFGQGTRLTVV.